Below, 20 T cell receptor beta chains from the same sample are listed, as sequenced in a study of shared clonotypes between healthy human individuals. Data came from immunoSEQ multiplex PCR; TCRdb stores just in-frame clones and leaves some out. The sample lists hundreds of thousands of clones; around 72% were seen once. The sample comprised memory CD4+ T cells sorted from blood. Stated subset: CD45RA-negative fraction. All receptors come from a woman in her 30s in good health.

The V call is TRBV2, the J call TRBJ2-5, with no clear D. The CDR3 length is 12 residues. Germline values: CDR1 SNHLY, CDR2 FYNNEI. Trimming pared 4 bases from V and 4 bases from J, leaving 7 bases between. CDR3 sequence: CASSGVGETQYF. In DNA, the CDR3 is TGTGCCAGCAGTGGCGTGGGAGAGACCCAGTACTTC.

In regard to this clone: A much more abundant neighbour one base away suggests this may be a read error. This specimen includes other DNA sequences encoding the same CDR3. This chain links TRBV7-9 with TRBJ2-3; 7 nucleotides match TRBD2. V gave up 0 bases and J gave up 1 base; unmatched junction bases: 4. From germline, CDR1 is SEHNR and CDR2 FQNEAQ (reference sequence). The CDR3 runs 16 residues. The CDR3 nucleotides are TGTGCCAGCAGCTTAGCGAGACGGGAGGGCACAGATACGCAGTATTTT. It encodes CASSLARREGTDTQYF. The full variable domain, completed using reference TRBV7-9 and TRBJ2-3, is DTGVSQNPRHKITKRGQNVTFRCDPISEHNRLYWYRQTLGQGPEFLTYFQNEAQLEKSRLLSDRFSAERPKGSFSTLEIQRTEQGDSAMYLCASSLARREGTDTQYFGPGTRLTVL.

This clone was recorded once. J is TRBJ2-7 and V is TRBV6-5; D gene uncertain. This CDR3 region has 13 residues. Germline V gene sequence: CDR1 MNHEY, CDR2 SVGAGI. V was trimmed by 6 bases and J by 3 bases, leaving 12 bases between them. The CDR3 region is CASRLVVGYEQYF. DNA of the CDR3: TGTGCCAGCAGGCTAGTGGTCGGCTACGAGCAGTACTTC.

This chain links TRBV5-6 with TRBJ2-5, with TRBD2 matching 11 bases. CDR3 size: 16 residues. CDR1 and CDR2 (germline): SGHDT, YYEEEE. With V trimmed by 7 bases and J by 2 bases, 10 bases remained unmatched. CDR3 in DNA: TGTGCCAGCGGATATACCGGGACTAGCGGACAAGAGACCCAGTACTTC. This sequence encodes CASGYTGTSGQETQYF.

As regards this clone: It may be a read error: a sequence one base away is much more abundant. Other DNA sequences from this sample encode an identical CDR3 as well. The rearrangement uses TRBV7-9 and TRBJ1-5; tentatively, D is TRBD1 (6 bases). Germline CDR1 and CDR2: SEHNR and FQNEAQ (reference sequence). CDR3 size: 13 residues. Trimming took off 2 bases at V and 4 bases at J, with 6 bases between the two ends. DNA of the CDR3: TGTGCCAGCAGCTTACAGGGGAATCAGCCCCAGCATTTT. Its translation: CASSLQGNQPQHF.

This clone occurred a few times. This sequence joins TRBV5-1 and TRBJ2-7, with D perhaps matching TRBD1 (5 bases). The CDR3 runs 14 residues. Trimming cost V 0 bases and J 3 bases, with 10 bases left between them. Germline assignment: CDR1 SGHRS and CDR2 YFSETQ. The CDR3 region is CASSLGGRDYEQYF. The CDR3, as DNA: TGCGCCAGCAGCTTGGGTGGCAGGGACTACGAGCAGTACTTC.

The chain employs TRBV7-2 and TRBJ1-2; tentative D call: TRBD1 (6 bases). Trimming shortened V by 5 bases and J by 7 bases, and 11 bases separated the two germline ends. The V gene's germline CDR1 is SGHTA and CDR2 FQGNSA. This CDR3 has 12 amino acids. CDR3 in amino acids: CASSPYRAGYTF. Here the CDR3 DNA reads TGTGCCAGCAGCCCTTACAGGGCTGGCTACACCTTC.

V is TRBV10-3 and J is TRBJ2-1, with 11 bases fitting TRBD1. V shed 0 bases and J 2 bases; nucleotides not matched to a gene: 3. This CDR3 spans 17 amino acids. Germline lookup yields CDR1 ENHRY and CDR2 SYGVKD. The CDR3 sequence: CAISESGDRGAYNEQFF. CDR3 nucleotides: TGTGCCATCAGTGAGTCGGGGGACAGGGGGGCCTACAATGAGCAGTTCTTC.

This chain links TRBV7-9 with TRBJ2-1, with TRBD2 matching 7 bases. CDR1 SEHNR and CDR2 FQNEAQ come from the germline V gene (reference sequence). CDR3 length: 12 residues. J was trimmed by 15 bases and V by 3 bases; bases with no gene match: 8. CDR3 nucleotide sequence: TGTGCCAGCAGCTTTTGGCTAGCGGTGAGGTTCTTC. This encodes CASSFWLAVRFF.

The gene calls are TRBV30 and TRBJ2-5; the D gene is possibly TRBD2 (6 bases). This CDR3 is 14 amino acids long. Per the germline V gene, CDR1 is GTSNPN and CDR2 is SVGIG (reference sequence). V lost 4 bases and J lost 1, with 13 bases in between. The CDR3 DNA sequence: TGTGCCTGGACGCCTAGGGGACTCCAAGAGACCCAGTACTTC. As protein: CAWTPRGLQETQYF.

This clone was seen more than once but under ten times. The CDR3, as DNA: TGTGCCAGCAGGAGGACAGGGCTCGCATACGAGCAGTACTTC. This encodes CASRRTGLAYEQYF. The chain couples TRBV6-1 to TRBJ2-7; 8 bases match TRBD1. Germline values: CDR1 MNHNS, CDR2 SASEGT. CDR3 length: 14 amino acids. After removal of 6 bases from V and 4 bases from J, the junction contained 8 bases not matched to a gene.

The rearrangement joins TRBV20-1 to TRBJ2-7; D gene ambiguous. This CDR3 is built from 11 residues. V gave up 7 bases and J gave up 3 bases, with 10 bases separating them. Germline V CDR1 and CDR2: DFQATT, SNEGSKA (reference sequence). CDR3 protein: CSVEPSYEQYF. In DNA, the CDR3 is TGCAGTGTCGAACCCAGCTACGAGCAGTACTTC.

J is TRBJ1-4 and V is TRBV7-2; D is unresolved. The V gene's germline CDR1 is SGHTA and CDR2 FQGNSA. The V end was cut by 4 bases, the J end by 4 bases, with 7 bases between. The CDR3 covers 13 residues. The CDR3 nucleotides are TGTGCCAGCAGCTCCGGCAATAATGAAAAACTGTTTTTT. Its translation: CASSSGNNEKLFF. The whole variable domain, filled in from reference TRBV7-2 and TRBJ1-4, reads GAGVSQSPSNKVTEKGKDVELRCDPISGHTALYWYRQSLGQGLEFLIYFQGNSAPDKSGLPSDRFSAERTGGSVSTLTIQRTQQEDSAVYLCASSSGNNEKLFFGSGTQLSVL.

As regards this clone: This may stem from a read error, because a much larger clone lies one nucleotide away. This chain joins TRBV7-3 and TRBJ2-1; maybe TRBD1 (5 bases). The V and J ends lost 2 bases and 0 bases respectively, with 5 bases between them. Per the germline V gene, CDR1 is SGHTA and CDR2 is FQGTGA. This CDR3 spans 14 amino acids. The CDR3: CASSLDSSYNEQFF. For the CDR3, the DNA is TGTGCCAGCAGCTTAGACAGCTCCTACAATGAGCAGTTCTTC. The variable domain in full, with the rest retrieved from reference TRBV7-3 and TRBJ2-1, is GAGVSQTPSNKVTEKGKYVELRCDPISGHTALYWYRQSLGQGPEFLIYFQGTGAADDSGLPNDRFFAVRPEGSVSTLKIQRTERGDSAVYLCASSLDSSYNEQFFGPGTRLTVL.

This clone occurred many times. CDR3 DNA sequence: TGTGCCAGCAGTTTCGAGGCGAACACTGAAGCTTTCTTT. Residues: CASSFEANTEAFF. The V gene is TRBV6-6, the J gene TRBJ1-1, with D uncertain. The CDR3 totals 13 residues. V lost 4 bases, J lost 1 base, and 7 bases lay in between. Germline values: CDR1 MNHNY, CDR2 SVGAGI (reference sequence).

V gene TRBV28 combines with J gene TRBJ2-5, with D maybe TRBD1 (6 bases). The germline CDR1 and CDR2 sequences are MDHEN and SYDVKM. Trimming pared 6 bases from V and 2 bases from J, leaving 16 bases between. The CDR3 is 15 amino acids. The CDR3 DNA sequence: TGTGCCAGCAGGCCCGGGACACTCCTTCAAGAGACCCAGTACTTC. It codes for CASRPGTLLQETQYF.

This chain links TRBV5-4 with TRBJ2-2; no clear D gene. This CDR3 is built from 14 residues. The germline V gene has CDR1 SGHNT and CDR2 YYREEE (reference sequence). Between the trimmed V and J ends, which lost 0 bases and 6 bases, there was a span of 9 bases. In DNA, the CDR3 is TGTGCCAGCAGCTTGGACTCGGGCTCCGGGGAGCTGTTTTTT. Translated, it gives CASSLDSGSGELFF.

This clone appeared a single time. The same CDR3 arises from other DNA sequences in this sample as well. J is TRBJ1-3 and V is TRBV5-4, with D possibly TRBD1 on 6 matching bases. CDR3 length: 14 residues. V lost 0 bases, J lost 5 bases, and 9 bases lay in between. CDR1 is SGHNT and CDR2 is YYREEE in the germline V gene (reference sequence). This chain's CDR3 is CASSLDRARNTIYF. The CDR3, as DNA: TGTGCCAGCAGCTTGGACAGGGCTCGAAACACCATATATTTT.

This clone was observed a handful of times. The sample carries other DNA sequences with the same CDR3. The chain uses TRBV18 and TRBJ1-1; unclear D gene. CDR1 KGHSH and CDR2 LQKENI come from the germline V gene. V was shortened by 3 bases and J by 0 bases, with 11 bases between the two germline ends. This CDR3 is built from 15 residues. The CDR3 protein is CASSPGQLMNTEAFF. CDR3 nucleotide sequence: TGTGCCAGCTCACCCGGTCAGCTCATGAACACTGAAGCTTTCTTT.

The rearrangement uses TRBV28 and TRBJ2-3; 11 nucleotides match TRBD2. CDR1 and CDR2 (germline): MDHEN, SYDVKM. Germline trimming cut 8 bases from V and 3 bases from J; bases unmatched to any gene: 7. The CDR3 has 15 residues. CDR3 sequence (DNA): TGTGCCAGCGGGGGGACTAGCGGTTTGACAGATACGCAGTATTTT. Protein product: CASGGTSGLTDTQYF.